The 11 T cell receptor beta chains listed next were all sequenced from one sample in a study of beta chain features in type 1 diabetes. Study-wide points: Researchers report that Type 1 diabetes patients had moderately but significantly shorter TCRB CDR3s across all four CD4+ subsets.

Reverse transcription of all isolated RNA meant that expressed TCRB transcripts were sequenced. TCRdb's table, derived via immunoSEQ multiplex PCR, lists solely in-frame clones and lacks some. The sample includes a few hundred thousand clones, around 24% seen only once; the top ten take about 0.011%. Antigen specificity for these receptors is unknown. Source material: naive CD4+ T cells from blood. These receptors were collected from a woman in her thirties with type 1 diabetes.

The sample holds a few counts of this clone. The gene calls are TRBV28 and TRBJ2-7; D is unclear. V lost 5 bases, J lost 2 bases, and 4 bases lay in between. Germline loops: CDR1 MDHEN, CDR2 SYDVKM. CDR3 length equals 11 residues. The CDR3 nucleotides read TGTGCCAGCAGTCTAACCTACGAGCAGTACTTC. It specifies CASSLTYEQYF.

This sequence joins TRBV7-9 and TRBJ2-3, with D unresolved. The V gene lost 5 bases and the J gene lost 0 bases, with 9 bases spanning the gap. Germline V lookup: CDR1 SEHNR, CDR2 FQNEAQ (reference sequence). There are 14 residues in the CDR3. The CDR3 DNA reads as TGTGCCAGCAGCCCGCGACTGAGCACAGATACGCAGTATTTT. Protein: CASSPRLSTDTQYF.

The genes are TRBV14 and TRBJ1-2; 7 nucleotides match TRBD1. V lost 6 bases, J lost 3 bases, and 4 bases stayed unmatched. Per germline, CDR1 SGHDN and CDR2 FVKESK. This CDR3 region has 13 residues. The CDR3 DNA sequence: TGTGCCAGCAGTCGGGACAGCCACTATGGCTACACCTTC. Protein: CASSRDSHYGYTF.

The genes are TRBV27 and TRBJ2-3; TRBD2 is a possible D gene (6 bases). The V gene's germline CDR1 is MNHEY and CDR2 SMNVEV (reference sequence). Trimming cost V 3 bases and J 8 bases, with 12 bases left between them. This CDR3 contains 13 residues. The CDR3 protein is CASSFQTRATQYF. The CDR3 DNA follows: TGTGCCAGCAGTTTCCAGACTAGAGCTACGCAGTATTTT.

The chain recombines TRBV30 with TRBJ1-5; 9 nucleotides line up with TRBD1. Germline values: CDR1 GTSNPN, CDR2 SVGIG (reference sequence). The CDR3 is made up of 17 amino acids. Trimming took 1 base from V and 2 from J; bases not matched to a gene: 9. CDR3 bases: TGTGCCTGGAGTGGGGACAGGGTCTCCCGTGGCAATCAGCCCCAGCATTTT. This gives the protein CAWSGDRVSRGNQPQHF.

V usage is TRBV29-1 and J usage is TRBJ2-5; D remains unclear. The CDR3 consists of 12 residues. The ends were cut back, 4 bases at V and 3 bases at J, with 9 bases in the middle. Germline V lookup: CDR1 SQVTM, CDR2 ANQGSEA. The CDR3 reads CSVGSVEETQYF. In DNA, the CDR3 is TGCAGCGTTGGTTCCGTAGAAGAGACCCAGTACTTC.

This clone was observed a handful of times. The CDR3 region is CASSPRGSTDTQYF. The CDR3 coding sequence is TGTGCCAGCAGCCCCCGAGGTAGCACAGATACGCAGTATTTT. V usage is TRBV28 and J usage is TRBJ2-3, with D hard to call. The CDR3 is made up of 14 amino acids. V lost 6 bases and J lost 0, with 10 bases in between. Germline-derived CDR1 and CDR2 are MDHEN and SYDVKM.

J is TRBJ2-7 and V is TRBV15, with 7 bases aligning to TRBD1. Germline CDR1 reads LNHNV; CDR2 reads YYDKDF (reference sequence). The CDR3 is 17 amino acids. J lost 2 bases, V lost 0 bases, and 10 bases had no gene match. The CDR3 nucleotides read TGTGCCACCAGCAGAGATAGGTATGGGACAGAACCCTACGAGCAGTACTTC. The encoded protein is CATSRDRYGTEPYEQYF.

The chain combines TRBV15 with TRBJ1-1; 8 nucleotides match TRBD1. The V and J ends lost 3 bases and 3 bases, in that order; junction bases with no gene match: 3. Germline lookup yields CDR1 LNHNV and CDR2 YYDKDF (reference sequence). The CDR3 has 14 residues. The CDR3 nucleotides are TGTGCCACCAGCAGGGACAGGGAGTACACTGAAGCTTTCTTT. This sequence encodes CATSRDREYTEAFF.

In its sample, this clone was seen a few times. The chain uses TRBV4-1 and TRBJ2-7, with 8 nucleotides matching TRBD2. J gave up 6 bases and V 0 bases, and 7 bases lay outside the gene matches. The CDR3 runs 15 residues. Germline loops: CDR1 MGHRA, CDR2 YSYEKL. The CDR3 sequence: CASSQEPAGVTEQYF. CDR3 nucleotide sequence: TGCGCCAGCAGCCAAGAACCAGCGGGAGTGACCGAGCAGTACTTC.

This clone occurred a few times. The V call is TRBV30, the J call TRBJ2-1; 7 bases line up with TRBD2. Germline CDR1 and CDR2: GTSNPN and SVGIG (reference sequence). CDR3 length: 17 amino acids. V lost 0 bases, J lost 8 bases, and 16 bases stayed unmatched. For the CDR3, the DNA is TGTGCCTGGAGTGTACATGGTGGCGGGAGCCTTACGGATGAGCAGTTCTTC. It yields the protein CAWSVHGGGSLTDEQFF.